A selection of T cell receptor beta chains follows, all from one sample in a study of blood T cell repertoires in COVID-19. Sequenced by immunoSEQ multiplex PCR; TCRdb stores in-frame clones only, minus some. The sample records roughly 150,000 clones, around 90% being singletons. The sequenced sample was peripheral blood. The receptors derive from a woman older than 75 with COVID-19, enrolled during active disease. Both conserved end residues are part of each CDR3. D genes are given only for firm matches. Not every row has a clone size; where given, it reads once, few, many or a size class.

V gene	clone size	D gene	J gene	CDR3 DNA	CDR3 protein
TRBV5-1	-	-	TRBJ1-1	TGCGCCAGCAGCACCGGCGCGACAGTGTCCTCGACTGAAGCTTTCTTT	CASSTGATVSSTEAFF
TRBV5-8	-	-	TRBJ1-3	TGTGCCAGCAGTTTACAGGGCGAGGGAAACACCATATATTTT	CASSLQGEGNTIYF
TRBV12-3/TRBV12-4	-	TRBD2	TRBJ2-3	TGTGCCAGCAGGACTAGCGTCACAGATACGCAGTATTTT	CASRTSVTDTQYF
TRBV11-2	once	TRBD2	TRBJ2-7	TGTGCCAGCAGCTTAGTTCTAGCGGGTTTCCCCTACGAGCAGTACTTC	CASSLVLAGFPYEQYF
TRBV9	-	TRBD1	TRBJ2-7	TGTGCCAGCAGCCCGACAGGGGGGACCTACGAGCAGTACTTC	CASSPTGGTYEQYF
TRBV12-3/TRBV12-4	-	-	TRBJ2-1	TGTGCCAGCAGTTTGGATGGGGGCGATGAGCAGTTCTTC	CASSLDGGDEQFF
TRBV6-4	few	TRBD1	TRBJ2-2	TGTGCCAGCAGTGCACAGGGGACCGGGGAGCTGTTTTTT	CASSAQGTGELFF
TRBV11-3	-	TRBD1	TRBJ2-7	TGTGCCAGCAGCTTACGACAGGGGGGCCCCTACGAGCAGTACTTC	CASSLRQGGPYEQYF
TRBV3-1/TRBV3-2	few	-	TRBJ1-3	TGTGCCAGCAGCCAAGACGACACTCTCTCTGGAAACACCATATATTTT	CASSQDDTLSGNTIYF
TRBV23-1	-	-	TRBJ1-1	TGCGCCAGCAGTCAAGGGGACACCGAGTTGAACACTGAAGCTTTCTTT	CASSQGDTELNTEAFF
TRBV7-8	-	TRBD1	TRBJ2-3	TGTGCCAGCAGCTTAGCCCTAGACAGGGGGCTTGATACGCAGTATTTT	CASSLALDRGLDTQYF
TRBV13	-	TRBD2	TRBJ2-7	TGTGCCAGCAGCCCCTCACTAGCGCGCTCCTACGAGCAGTACTTC	CASSPSLARSYEQYF
TRBV4-1	-	-	TRBJ1-2	TGCGCCAGCAGCCAAGTAATCTCCCAACGGGGGGGCTACACCTTC	CASSQVISQRGGYTF
TRBV4-1	-	TRBD1	TRBJ1-4	TGCGCCAGCAGCCAAGCCCCCCCGGACAGGGGTGGGGAAAAACTGTTTTTT	CASSQAPPDRGGEKLFF
TRBV6-2/TRBV6-3	-	-	TRBJ2-3	TGTGCCAGCAACCCACCCCCGGGCGCGGGCCATACGCAGTATTTT	CASNPPPGAGHTQYF
TRBV6-1	-	TRBD2	TRBJ2-5	TGTGCCAGCAGTGCCGTTTCTAGCGGGTACCAAGAGACCCAGTACTTC	CASSAVSSGYQETQYF
TRBV3-1/TRBV3-2	once	TRBD2	TRBJ2-7	TGTGCCAGCAGCCCCCCTAGCGGCAAGATTGGCGAGCAGTACTTC	CASSPPSGKIGEQYF
TRBV5-1	-	-	TRBJ2-7	TGCGCCAGCAGCTTGGGGGGGACAACCTCAGGGGTCCACGAGCAGTACTTC	CASSLGGTTSGVHEQYF
TRBV19	-	TRBD2	TRBJ2-2	TGTGCCAGTAGTCTGGGACTAGCGGGAAGCGGGGAGCTGTTTTTT	CASSLGLAGSGELFF
TRBV7-3	few	-	TRBJ2-3	TGTGCCAGCAGCTCCCGGGGGAAGCCAGATACGCAGTATTTT	CASSSRGKPDTQYF
TRBV7-6	-	-	TRBJ1-6	TGTGCCAGCAGCTTAGGGGCAGGGGCGGACGGAGCACCCCTCCACTTT	CASSLGAGADGAPLHF
TRBV9	-	-	TRBJ1-4	TGTGCCAGCACTACGGGGTTACGGGATGAAAAACTGTTTTTT	CASTTGLRDEKLFF
TRBV6-5	-	-	TRBJ2-7	TGTGCCAGCAAGGCAGGGGCGGGCGAGCAGTACTTC	CASKAGAGEQYF
TRBV6-5	-	-	TRBJ1-2	TGTGCCAGCGGAGCAGAGGGTGGCTACACCTTC	CASGAEGGYTF
TRBV5-6	-	TRBD2	TRBJ2-5	TGTGCCAGCAGCTCGGGACTAGTTAGGGAGACCCAGTACTTC	CASSSGLVRETQYF
TRBV18	-	-	TRBJ1-1	TGTGCCAGCTCCCTCGACAGGAACACTGAAGCTTTCTTT	CASSLDRNTEAFF
TRBV7-2	-	TRBD2	TRBJ2-3	TGTGCCAGCAGCTTAGCGGCGGCTAGCGGTACAGATACGCAGTATTTT	CASSLAAASGTDTQYF
TRBV5-6	-	TRBD2	TRBJ2-3	TGTGCCAGCAGCTTGGGACTAGCGGGAATCACAGATACGCAGTATTTT	CASSLGLAGITDTQYF
TRBV5-1	few	-	TRBJ2-5	TGCGCCAGCAGCTTGTCGGGGGTGGAGACCCAGTACTTC	CASSLSGVETQYF
TRBV6-5	-	-	TRBJ1-2	TGTGCCAGCAGCCCCACCCCACAGCCGAACTATGGCTACACCTTC	CASSPTPQPNYGYTF
TRBV19	-	-	TRBJ1-2	TGTGCCAGTAGTCCGGACCCCGCAGGGATACGATTTTTC	CASSPDPAGIRFF
TRBV27	-	-	TRBJ1-1	TGTGCCAGCAGTTCCAGGGGTGGGAACACTGAAGCTTTCTTT	CASSSRGGNTEAFF
TRBV7-9	-	-	TRBJ1-1	TGTGCCAGCAGCTTAGTACTGGGACAGAACACTGAAGCTTTCTTT	CASSLVLGQNTEAFF
TRBV28	-	-	TRBJ2-7	TGTGCCAGCAGTTTTGTTATTGAGTCCTACGAGCAGTACTTC	CASSFVIESYEQYF
TRBV24-1	-	-	TRBJ1-5	TGTGCCACCAGTGATTCGGGGGGCGGTCAGCCCCAGCATTTT	CATSDSGGGQPQHF
TRBV2	-	TRBD1	TRBJ2-7	TGTGCCAGCAGTGCATTGGACAGGGGCCCGGTTGAGCAGTACTTC	CASSALDRGPVEQYF
TRBV20-1	-	-	TRBJ1-6	TGCAGTGCGAGTTCCGACGGGAATTCACCCCTCCACTTT	CSASSDGNSPLHF
TRBV7-3	once	TRBD1	TRBJ1-2	TGTGCCAGCAGCACGGGACAGGGGGCGCCTGACTACACCTTC	CASSTGQGAPDYTF
TRBV18	-	TRBD1	TRBJ1-4	TGTGCCAGCTCACCTCAGGGGGCCACAACTAATGAAAAACTGTTTTTT	CASSPQGATTNEKLFF
TRBV29-1	-	TRBD2	TRBJ2-4	TGCAGCACTAGCGTTGGACCAGGCAACATTCAGTACTTC	CSTSVGPGNIQYF
TRBV4-2	-	-	TRBJ2-2	TGTGCCAGCAGCCAGAAGGGAACAGGGTCGGACACCGGGGAGCTGTTTTTT	CASSQKGTGSDTGELFF
TRBV18	-	-	TRBJ2-1	TGTGCCAGCTCACCATTTAAAGCGGGCGAGCAGTTCTTC	CASSPFKAGEQFF
TRBV7-9	-	-	TRBJ1-2	TGTGCCGGAGAAGACAGGACGAGGCACTATGGCTACACCTTC	CAGEDRTRHYGYTF
TRBV18	-	-	TRBJ2-7	TGTGCCAGCTCGCAACGAGAGACTCTAGGTTCCTACGAGCAGTACTTC	CASSQRETLGSYEQYF
TRBV6-5	-	-	TRBJ1-3	TGTGCCACTCGATCGCGGGGGAGTAACACCATATATTTT	CATRSRGSNTIYF
TRBV10-3	-	TRBD2	TRBJ2-5	TGTGCCATCAGTGAGTCCAGGACTAGCGGTCCATATCGGGAGACCCAGTACTTC	CAISESRTSGPYRETQYF
TRBV5-5	-	-	TRBJ2-7	TGTGCCAGCAGCTTCGAAAGATCGAGCTCCTACGAGCAGTACTTC	CASSFERSSSYEQYF
TRBV6-8	-	-	TRBJ2-2	TGTGCCAGCAGGCCGGGACAAAACACCGGGGAGCTGTTTTTT	CASRPGQNTGELFF
TRBV6-5	-	TRBD1	TRBJ2-7	TGTGCCAGCATCAACGACAGGGGCGCCTACGAGCAGTACTTC	CASINDRGAYEQYF
TRBV7-7	-	-	TRBJ2-3	TGTGCTAGCAGCTTAGACGGAGGGAGCACAGATACGCAGTATTTT	CASSLDGGSTDTQYF
TRBV29-1	-	TRBD1	TRBJ2-7	TGCAGCGTTGAAGACAGGCCCGGGACAGGACCGTACGAGCAGTACTTC	CSVEDRPGTGPYEQYF